The entry that follows covers one T cell receptor (beta chain) sequence. Its specificity is unknown. This sample stems from a study of T cells in Graves' hyperthyroidism and ophthalmopathy. Study conclusions and caveats: In validation, the model predicted ophthalmopathy. These predictions came a median 6.5 months before onset. Clonotypes that were expanded in thyroid above 0.001 mostly appeared in blood too.

The CDR3 runs to 12 residues. Per the germline V gene, CDR1 is SGHRS and CDR2 is YFSETQ. The junction had 3 bases not matched to a gene; V was cut back by 7 bases and J by 6 bases. Exclusion criteria comprised uncontrolled infection, other autoimmune disease, pregnancy or lactation. Researchers amplified the TCR beta CDR3 regions from RNA transcripts. When the TCR CDR3 underwent first-round RT-PCR, the HTBI primer set was used. TCRdb called the multiplex PCR reads again in MiXCR, with one record for every CDR3 protein. This sample has roughly 510,000 distinct CDR3 sequences, with approximately 49% found just once.

This chain connects TRBV5-1 to TRBJ2-2; 7 bases agree with TRBD2. The receptor comes from an adult woman with Graves' disease, either hyperthyroidism or ophthalmopathy (not recorded which). The sequencing sample was made of peripheral blood or thyroid tissue (not recorded which). As DNA, the CDR3 is TGCGCCAGCGGGACTACGGCCGGGGAGCTGTTTTTT. This encodes CASGTTAGELFF.